This record concerns one T cell receptor (beta chain) sequence. Patients in Seattle were enrolled during active infection, then followed longitudinally. These data come from a study of blood T cell repertoires in COVID-19. Looking at the study overall: Samples taken during acute and convalescent COVID-19 were collected in the United States, Italy and Spain. T cells, B-cell-depleted T cells, or PBMCs provided the cDNA or gDNA that served as material.

Germline V gene data show CDR1 as DFQATT and CDR2 as SNEGSKA (reference sequence). The CDR3 has 11 residues. V was pared by 6 bases and J by 4 bases, with 9 bases between. In the source study's methods: The authors estimated nucleated cell counts from reference gene primer amplification. The protocol was immunoSEQ multiplex PCR, while the TCRdb copy is restricted to in-frame clones and leaves out a portion. From that table come the V and J calls and clone size; the DNA was used to work out D and trimming. Of about 360,000 clones listed, 75% to 90% are singletons. The chain uses TRBV20-1 and TRBJ1-2; a possible D gene is TRBD1 (5 bases). This receptor was identified in a woman aged 60 to 75 with COVID-19, enrolled during active disease. The sample consisted of peripheral blood. The CDR3 nucleotides are TGCAGTGCCAGCGACAGCTATGGCTACACCTTC. It codes for CSASDSYGYTF.